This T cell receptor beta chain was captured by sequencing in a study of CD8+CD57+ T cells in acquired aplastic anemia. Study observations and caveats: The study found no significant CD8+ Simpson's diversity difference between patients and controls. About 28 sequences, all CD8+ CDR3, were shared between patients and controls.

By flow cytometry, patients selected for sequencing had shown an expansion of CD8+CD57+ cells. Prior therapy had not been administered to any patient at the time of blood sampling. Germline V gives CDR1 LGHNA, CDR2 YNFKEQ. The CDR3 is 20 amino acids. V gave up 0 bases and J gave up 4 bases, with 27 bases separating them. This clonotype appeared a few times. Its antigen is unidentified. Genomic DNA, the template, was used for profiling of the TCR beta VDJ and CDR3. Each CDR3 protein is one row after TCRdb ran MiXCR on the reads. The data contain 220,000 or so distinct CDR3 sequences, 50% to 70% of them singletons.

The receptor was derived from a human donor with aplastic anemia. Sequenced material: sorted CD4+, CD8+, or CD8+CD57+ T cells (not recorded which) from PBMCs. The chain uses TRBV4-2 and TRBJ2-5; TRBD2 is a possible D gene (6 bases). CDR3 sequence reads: CASSQERAVGGLGARETQYF. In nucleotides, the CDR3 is TGTGCCAGCAGCCAAGAGCGGGCCGTGGGGGGTTTAGGTGCTCGAGAGACCCAGTACTTC.